This is a list of T cell receptor beta chains from one sample in a study of radiotherapy plus CTLA-4 blockade in lung cancer. The method was immunoSEQ multiplex PCR; TCRdb's version includes in-frame clones alone and lacks a portion of them. The repertoire has 120,000 or so clones, 65% to 85% of them found once; the top ten carry 4.5% to 5.5%. Material: peripheral blood, obtained from a patient treated with radiotherapy plus ipilimumab. These receptor sequences come from a human donor with non-small cell lung cancer who had a partial response to radiotherapy plus ipilimumab. The CDR3 runs from the conserved cysteine through the conserved F or W. The D gene is left open where the match is weak. Clone size is given for some rows only: seen once, a few or many times, or a class if the clone is expanded.

abundance	j_gene	d_gene	v_gene	CDR3nt	CDR3aa
NA	TRBJ2-7	TRBD2	TRBV6-1	TGTGCCAGCAGTGAAGAAGCTAGCGGGAGTCCGCGGAACTACGAGCAGTACTTC	CASSEEASGSPRNYEQYF
NA	TRBJ1-5	NA	TRBV7-2	TGTGCCAGCAGCTTAGTAACAGGGTGGAATCAGCCCCAGCATTTT	CASSLVTGWNQPQHF
NA	TRBJ2-2	NA	TRBV27	TGTGCCAGCAGTTTATCGGCTAGCGCTCGGGTCGGGGAGCTGTTTTTT	CASSLSASARVGELFF
NA	TRBJ2-5	NA	TRBV10-3	TGTGCCATCAAAGGGGAAGGGGAGACCCAGTACTTC	CAIKGEGETQYF
NA	TRBJ1-2	NA	TRBV19	TGTGCCAGTTCTTTGGTCGTCGGCGGCTCGAACTATGGCTACACCTTC	CASSLVVGGSNYGYTF
NA	TRBJ1-4	NA	TRBV4-1	TGCGCCAGCAGCCACGGGGTATTTAGTGAAAAACTGTTTTTT	CASSHGVFSEKLFF
NA	TRBJ1-1	NA	TRBV5-6	TGTGCCAGCAGCTTGGAGGTGAGGTCTACTGAAGCTTTCTTT	CASSLEVRSTEAFF
NA	TRBJ2-1	TRBD1	TRBV27	TGTGCCAGCAGTCTGACAGGGGCCGGGTACAATGAGCAGTTCTTC	CASSLTGAGYNEQFF
NA	TRBJ1-1	TRBD1	TRBV6-5	TGTGCCAGCAGAAACAGGGGGCTTACTGAAGCTTTCTTT	CASRNRGLTEAFF
NA	TRBJ1-2	NA	TRBV15	TGTGCCACCAGCAGAGGGGCAGAATATGGCTACACCTTC	CATSRGAEYGYTF
NA	TRBJ2-5	TRBD2	TRBV7-2	TGTGCCAGCAACCCTAGCGGGAGCGGGGAGACCCAGTACTTC	CASNPSGSGETQYF
NA	TRBJ2-1	TRBD1	TRBV19	TGTGCCAGTAGCTTAACTGGGACAGTAAGGGACAATGAGCAGTTCTTC	CASSLTGTVRDNEQFF
NA	TRBJ2-1	NA	TRBV19	TGTGCCAGTAGTATTAGGGGTCGGTCCTACAATGAGCAGTTCTTC	CASSIRGRSYNEQFF
NA	TRBJ1-4	TRBD1	TRBV5-1	TGCGCCAGCAGCTCGGGACAGGGAGGTTTTAGGACTAATGAAAAACTGTTTTTT	CASSSGQGGFRTNEKLFF
NA	TRBJ1-5	TRBD1	TRBV7-2	TGTGCCAGCAGCACCCAACAGGGGGGGGGCAATCAGCCCCAGCATTTT	CASSTQQGGGNQPQHF
NA	TRBJ1-1	NA	TRBV28	TGTGCCAGCAGCAAGAACACTGAAGCTTTCTTT	CASSKNTEAFF
NA	TRBJ2-4	TRBD2	TRBV5-1	TGCGCCAGCAGCCCCGGGACTAGCGGGTTAGCCAAAAACATTCAGTACTTC	CASSPGTSGLAKNIQYF
few	TRBJ1-5	TRBD1	TRBV28	TGTGCCAGCAGAGAGGGGGCAGGTCAGCCCCAGCATTTT	CASREGAGQPQHF
NA	TRBJ2-1	TRBD2	TRBV6-5	TGTGCCAGCAGCAAACTAGCGGGAGGGCCCGGGGAGCAGTTCTTC	CASSKLAGGPGEQFF
NA	TRBJ2-3	TRBD1	TRBV19	TGTGCCAGTAGTATGCGACAGGGGAGGACAGATACGCAGTATTTT	CASSMRQGRTDTQYF
few	TRBJ2-1	NA	TRBV9	TGTGCCAGCAGCGAATTCGAGTACAATGAGCAGTTCTTC	CASSEFEYNEQFF
NA	TRBJ1-2	NA	TRBV28	TGTGCCAGCAGTCCAGACTATGGCTACACCTTC	CASSPDYGYTF
once	TRBJ2-3	TRBD1	TRBV7-8	TGTGCCAGCAGCTTCTTAGGACAGGGTTCCGATACGCAGTATTTT	CASSFLGQGSDTQYF
NA	TRBJ1-1	NA	TRBV10-3	TGTGCCATCAGTGAGTCGGGGAGTATGAACACTGAAGCTTTCTTT	CAISESGSMNTEAFF
NA	TRBJ1-1	TRBD1	TRBV7-2	TGTGCCAGCAGCTCAGGGACAGGCGATTTTGGGGCTTTCTTT	CASSSGTGDFGAFF
NA	TRBJ2-7	TRBD1	TRBV18	TGTGCCAGCTCACCACCGGCATACCGGGACAGGGAGCACGAGCAGTACTTC	CASSPPAYRDREHEQYF
NA	TRBJ2-6	TRBD1	TRBV7-9	TGTGCCACCCTAACAGGGGGCTCTGGGGCCAACGTCCTGACTTTC	CATLTGGSGANVLTF
NA	TRBJ1-6	NA	TRBV7-8	TGTGCCAGCAGCTTACATAGCTCCTATAATTCACCCCTCCACTTT	CASSLHSSYNSPLHF
NA	TRBJ2-3	NA	TRBV28	TGTGCCAGCAGTTTAGAGGTTTCTGGCGCTACGCAGTATTTT	CASSLEVSGATQYF
NA	TRBJ1-1	NA	TRBV7-9	TGTGCCGCCATACGGGAAGGCACTGAAGCTTTCTTT	CAAIREGTEAFF
NA	TRBJ1-6	TRBD1	TRBV5-1	TGCGCCAGCAGCATGGGACAGGGGGCGAAGAATTCACCCCTCCACTTT	CASSMGQGAKNSPLHF
once	TRBJ2-3	NA	TRBV4-3	TGCGCCAGCAGCCGTTCCTTAGCTGACAGCTTTAGCACAGATACGCAGTATTTT	CASSRSLADSFSTDTQYF
NA	TRBJ1-1	NA	TRBV30	TGTGCCTGGAGGGGGCAGGGCGACAGTGAAGCTTTCTTT	CAWRGQGDSEAFF
NA	TRBJ1-2	TRBD1	TRBV28	TGTGCCAGCAGTTTAGCGAGACAGGGCTATGGCTACACCTTC	CASSLARQGYGYTF
few	TRBJ1-2	TRBD1	TRBV18	TGTGCCAGCTCACCGCTGGACAGGGCCTCTGGCTACACCTTC	CASSPLDRASGYTF
few	TRBJ2-5	NA	TRBV6-5	TGTGCCAGCAGTGCAAGTATGGGAGGGGGAGAGACCCAGTACTTC	CASSASMGGGETQYF
NA	TRBJ1-1	NA	TRBV18	TGTGCCAGCTCACCTATCAAGACAGGATCGGTAGCCTTCTTT	CASSPIKTGSVAFF
few	TRBJ1-1	TRBD1	TRBV14	TGTGCCAGCAGCCGGACAGGCTGGAACACTGAAGCTTTCTTT	CASSRTGWNTEAFF
NA	TRBJ1-1	NA	TRBV25-1	TGTGCCAGCAGTGACAGGGCTCACACTGAAGCTTTCTTT	CASSDRAHTEAFF
NA	TRBJ2-4	NA	TRBV7-6	TGTGCCAGCAGCTTAGCGGACAGTTTCTTAGCCAAAAACATTCAGTACTTC	CASSLADSFLAKNIQYF
once	TRBJ1-5	NA	TRBV27	TGTGCCAGCAGTAACAACAGGGGCAATCAGCCCCAGCATTTT	CASSNNRGNQPQHF
few	TRBJ2-3	NA	TRBV6-4	TGTGCCAGCAGTGCCAGACTTAAAGATACGCAGTATTTT	CASSARLKDTQYF